This paragraph covers one T cell receptor (beta chain) sequence. Per the germline V gene, CDR1 is GTSNPN and CDR2 is SVGIG (reference sequence). V was cut by 1 base and J by 6 bases, with 10 bases left in between. The CDR3 extends over 13 amino acids. The record originates from a study of control samples from healthy donors and cancer patients. This table comes from immunoSEQ multiplex PCR, and its TCRdb copy is limited to in-frame clones, with some not included. The repertoire has some 120,000 clones, 85% to 95% of them found once; the top ten carry just over 8.5%. The source is a man younger than 35 in good health. The sample comprised blood. The J gene is TRBJ2-1, the V gene TRBV30, with TRBD1 as a possible D gene (6 bases). As DNA, the CDR3 is TGTGCCTGGAGTGGGGGGCAGGGCAATGAGCAGTTCTTC. As protein: CAWSGGQGNEQFF.